This T cell receptor (beta chain) was found in a study of cytomegalovirus exposure and HLA in healthy donors. Worth noting for this clone: What it binds is unknown.

Study-wide results and caveats: V- and J-gene trimming of TCR beta was linked (in a later analysis) to a missense DCLRE1C variant. Usually a TCR sequence was rare, but some public TCRs were found in many donors. Associated with cytomegalovirus, according to the listing, were around 170 TCR beta chains.

The PCR had 60 Vbeta and 13 Jbeta primers. Assay: immunoSEQ multiplex PCR; the TCRdb copy retains only in-frame clones and omits some. Of approximately 140,000 clones listed, 55% to 75% are singletons. Sequencing used PBMCs. The receptor's source is a woman aged 55-70 years in good health and CMV-seropositive.

In nucleotides, the CDR3 is TGCGCCAGCAGCTTGGTAATGGGACAGGGACGGAATGAGCAGTTCTTC. Its protein product is CASSLVMGQGRNEQFF. The V gene is TRBV5-1, the J gene TRBJ2-1; 9 bases agree with TRBD1. Germline V lookup: CDR1 SGHRS, CDR2 YFSETQ. The V and J ends lost 0 bases and 7 bases, in that order; junction bases with no gene match: 8. The CDR3 runs 16 residues.